The present TCR beta chain was sequenced within a study of post-analysis software for immune sequencing data. Notes on the study in general: Same-batch samples co-clustered strongly by F measure.

TCR beta libraries were prepared from cDNA with unique molecular identifiers. TCRdb reprocessed the PCR reads via MiXCR and lists one record per CDR3 protein. The sample lists 700,000 to 900,000 distinct CDR3 sequences; just over 45% were seen once. This clonotype turned up a few times. Its antigen is still unknown. This clonotype was sampled from a girl under 18 with multiple sclerosis. The sample comprised blood.

For the CDR3, the DNA is TGCAGCGTACTTATACTGGATACGCAGTATTTT. Its protein is CSVLILDTQYF. The chain couples TRBV29-1 to TRBJ2-3; no definite D call. The germline V and J ends were trimmed by 6 bases and 6 bases, with 10 bases remaining between them. The length of the CDR3 is 11 residues. Looked up from germline, CDR1 is SQVTM and CDR2 is ANQGSEA.